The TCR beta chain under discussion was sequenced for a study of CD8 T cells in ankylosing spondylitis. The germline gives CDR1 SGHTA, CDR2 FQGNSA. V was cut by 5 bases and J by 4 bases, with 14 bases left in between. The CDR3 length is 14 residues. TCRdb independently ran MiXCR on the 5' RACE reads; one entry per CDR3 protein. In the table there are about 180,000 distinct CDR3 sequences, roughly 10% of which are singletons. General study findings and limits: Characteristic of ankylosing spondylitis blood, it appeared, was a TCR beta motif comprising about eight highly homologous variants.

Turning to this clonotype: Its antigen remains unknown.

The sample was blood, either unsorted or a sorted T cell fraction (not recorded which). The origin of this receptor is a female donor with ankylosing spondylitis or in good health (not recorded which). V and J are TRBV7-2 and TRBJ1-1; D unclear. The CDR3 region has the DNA TGTGCCAGCAGCCCTGACGGAGTAGTCACTGAAGCTTTCTTT. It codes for CASSPDGVVTEAFF.